The T cell receptor beta chain under discussion was sequenced for a study of CD8 T cells in Susac syndrome. An amount of RNA that ranged from roughly 0.45 to 1 ug was reverse transcribed with random hexamers. Amplification of TCR beta CDR3 used immunoSEQ multiplex PCR across 54 Vbeta and 13 Jbeta. TCRdb analysed the immunoSEQ multiplex PCR reads with MiXCR anew, one entry per CDR3 protein. The table shows tens of thousands of distinct CDR3 sequences, with 96% occurring only once. The CDR3 loop spans 15 amino acids. The V end was cut by 2 bases, the J end by 7 bases, with 12 bases between. CDR1 MNHNS and CDR2 SASEGT come from the germline V gene.

The sample was CD8+ T cells from PBMCs. The receptor's source is a human donor with Susac syndrome. This chain uses TRBV6-1 with TRBJ1-6; tentatively, D is TRBD1 (5 bases). This CDR3 reads CASSEHQGYNSPLHF. The DNA for the CDR3 is TGTGCCAGCAGTGAACATCAGGGTTACAATTCACCCCTCCACTTT.